This T cell receptor (beta chain) was recovered during a study of vaccination effects on CD4 cells after COVID-19. Whole-study context: Post-vaccine sampling took place a median of 72 days after the second dose. Study-wide results and caveats: By a late point after vaccination, infection- and vaccine-induced clones had shrunk markedly through clonal contraction.

Method: immunoSEQ multiplex PCR; TCRdb's copy keeps in-frame clones and lacks some. The data contain 65,000 to 95,000 clones, 60% to 80% of them singletons. A remark on this clone: Its cognate antigen is unknown.

The ViraFEST assay expanded antigen-specific CD4+ T cells with viral peptide pools before sequencing. Culture proceeded for under twelve days, and CD4+ T cells were then isolated. Of the BNT162b2 and mRNA-1273 vaccines, participants received two doses of one or the other. Unmatched junction bases numbered 9, after V lost 2 bases and J lost 6 bases. CDR3 length equals 15 residues. Germline V lookup: CDR1 GTSNPN, CDR2 SVGIG (reference sequence). The clonotype was recovered from a human donor who received a COVID-19 vaccine. The chain uses TRBV30 and TRBJ1-4; 7 positions match TRBD1. This sample comprised CD4+ T cells from PBMCs cultured with HCoV-OC43 spike peptides, obtained after COVID-19 vaccination. Subset noted: HCoV-OC43 spike overlapping peptide pool stimulation. Here the CDR3 DNA reads TGTGCCTGGAGTTACGCGGCAGGGGGGTATGAAAAACTGTTTTTT. Translated, it gives CAWSYAAGGYEKLFF. Full variable domain (outside the CDR3, taken from reference TRBV30 and TRBJ1-4): SQTIHQWPATLVQPVGSPLSLECTVEGTSNPNLYWYRQAAGRGLQLLFYSVGIGQISSEVPQNLSASRPQDRQFILSSKKLLLSDSGFYLCAWSYAAGGYEKLFFGSGTQLSVL.